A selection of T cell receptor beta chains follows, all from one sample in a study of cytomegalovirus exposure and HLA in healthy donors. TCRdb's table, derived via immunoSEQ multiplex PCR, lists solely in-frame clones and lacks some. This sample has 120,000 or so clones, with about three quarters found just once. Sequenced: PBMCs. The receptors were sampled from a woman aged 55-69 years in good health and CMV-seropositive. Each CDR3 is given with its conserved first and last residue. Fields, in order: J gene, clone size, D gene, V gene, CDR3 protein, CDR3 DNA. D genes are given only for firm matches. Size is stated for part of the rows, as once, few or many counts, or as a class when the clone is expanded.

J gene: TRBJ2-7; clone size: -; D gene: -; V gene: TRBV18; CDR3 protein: CASSPRENPYEQYF; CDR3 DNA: TGTGCCAGCTCACCACGGGAGAACCCCTACGAGCAGTACTTC
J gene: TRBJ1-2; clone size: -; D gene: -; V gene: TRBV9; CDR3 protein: CASSVVQGRGYTF; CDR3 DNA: TGTGCCAGCAGCGTAGTACAGGGCCGAGGCTACACCTTC
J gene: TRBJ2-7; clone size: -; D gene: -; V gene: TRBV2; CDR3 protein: CASSRTVLYEQYF; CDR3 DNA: TGTGCCAGCAGCCGGACAGTTCTCTACGAGCAGTACTTC
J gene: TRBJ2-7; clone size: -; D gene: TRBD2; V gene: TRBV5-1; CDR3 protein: CASSLGLDGRANYEQYF; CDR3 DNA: TGCGCCAGCAGCTTGGGTCTCGACGGGAGGGCAAACTACGAGCAGTACTTC
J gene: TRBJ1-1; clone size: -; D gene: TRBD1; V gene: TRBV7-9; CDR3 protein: CASSQATGGTEAFF; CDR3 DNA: TGTGCCAGCAGCCAGGCAACAGGGGGCACTGAAGCTTTCTTT
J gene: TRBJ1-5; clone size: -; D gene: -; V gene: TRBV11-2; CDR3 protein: CASSLRAGYQPQHF; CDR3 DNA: TGTGCCAGCAGCTTAAGGGCAGGGTATCAGCCCCAGCATTTT
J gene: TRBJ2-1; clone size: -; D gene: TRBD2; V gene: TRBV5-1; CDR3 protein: CASSSGLAGEQFF; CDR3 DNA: TGCGCCAGCAGCTCCGGACTAGCGGGCGAACAGTTCTTC
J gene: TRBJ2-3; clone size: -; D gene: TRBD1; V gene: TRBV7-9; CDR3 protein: CSSSLRGRQGGADTQYF; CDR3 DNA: TGTTCCAGCAGCTTGAGGGGTCGACAGGGTGGGGCAGATACGCAGTATTTT
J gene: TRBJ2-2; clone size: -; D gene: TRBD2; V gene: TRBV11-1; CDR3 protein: CASSLATSGGANTGELFF; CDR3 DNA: TGTGCCAGCAGCTTAGCGACTAGCGGAGGCGCGAACACCGGGGAGCTGTTTTTT
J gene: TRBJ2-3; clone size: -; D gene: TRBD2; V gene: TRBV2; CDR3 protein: CASLKGLAGVQSTDTQYF; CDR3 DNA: TGTGCCAGCCTTAAGGGACTAGCGGGAGTTCAGAGCACAGATACGCAGTATTTT
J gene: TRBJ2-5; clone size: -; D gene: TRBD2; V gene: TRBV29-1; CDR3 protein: CSVAEYRAGRREQYF; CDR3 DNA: TGCAGCGTTGCCGAGTATCGAGCGGGGCGTCGGGAGCAGTACTTC
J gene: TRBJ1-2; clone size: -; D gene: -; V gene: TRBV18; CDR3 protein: CASSDFREQGYGYTF; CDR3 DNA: TGTGCCAGCTCTGATTTCAGGGAACAGGGCTATGGCTACACCTTC
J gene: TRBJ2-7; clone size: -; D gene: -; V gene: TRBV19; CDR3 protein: CASSIMNRAGEQYF; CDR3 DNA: TGTGCCAGTAGTATAATGAACAGGGCAGGCGAGCAGTACTTC
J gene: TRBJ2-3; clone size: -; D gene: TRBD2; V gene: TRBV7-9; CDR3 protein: CASSLPWTSAFTDTQYF; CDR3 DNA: TGTGCCAGCAGCTTACCATGGACTAGCGCATTTACAGATACGCAGTATTTT
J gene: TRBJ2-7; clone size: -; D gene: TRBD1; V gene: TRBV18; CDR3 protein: CASSSGQGGSYEQYF; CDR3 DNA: TGTGCCAGCTCCTCGGGACAGGGCGGCTCCTACGAGCAGTACTTC
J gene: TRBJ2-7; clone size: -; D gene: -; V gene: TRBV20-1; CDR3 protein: CSVLRTYEQYF; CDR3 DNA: TGCAGTGTTCTAAGGACTTACGAGCAGTACTTC
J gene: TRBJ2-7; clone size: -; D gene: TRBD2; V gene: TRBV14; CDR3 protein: CASSQRLAMGSYEQYF; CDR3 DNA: TGTGCCAGCAGCCAGCGACTAGCGATGGGCTCCTACGAGCAGTACTTC
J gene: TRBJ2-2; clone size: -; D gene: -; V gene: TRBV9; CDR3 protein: CASNSARAAYGGELFF; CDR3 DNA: TGTGCCAGCAATTCTGCCAGGGCGGCCTACGGCGGGGAGCTGTTTTTT
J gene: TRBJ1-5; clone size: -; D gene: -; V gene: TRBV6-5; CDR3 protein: CASGKEGGRAQPQHF; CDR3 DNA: TGTGCCAGCGGAAAGGAAGGGGGTCGCGCTCAGCCCCAGCATTTT
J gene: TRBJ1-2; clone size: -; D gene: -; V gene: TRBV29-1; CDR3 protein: CSVQGSYGYTF; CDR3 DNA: TGCAGCGTTCAGGGGTCCTATGGCTACACCTTC
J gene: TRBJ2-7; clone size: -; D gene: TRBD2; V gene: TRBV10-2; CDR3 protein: CASSVLGLAGLEQYF; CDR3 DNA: TGCGCCAGCAGCGTCTTAGGGCTAGCGGGGCTCGAGCAGTACTTC
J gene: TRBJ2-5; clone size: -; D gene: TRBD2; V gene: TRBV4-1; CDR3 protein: CASSLPGGETQYF; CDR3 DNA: TGCGCCAGCAGTCTCCCGGGAGGAGAGACCCAGTACTTC
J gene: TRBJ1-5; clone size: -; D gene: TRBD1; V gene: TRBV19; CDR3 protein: CASSITGAPNQPQHF; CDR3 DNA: TGTGCCAGTAGTATTACAGGGGCACCTAATCAGCCCCAGCATTTT
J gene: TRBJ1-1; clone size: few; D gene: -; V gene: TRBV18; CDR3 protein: CASSPTEFGAFF; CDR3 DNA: TGTGCCAGCTCACCCACAGAGTTTGGGGCTTTCTTT
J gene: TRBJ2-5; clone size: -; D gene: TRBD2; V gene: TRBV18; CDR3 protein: CASSPPSGAGGQETQYF; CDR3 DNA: TGTGCCAGCTCACCACCCTCGGGTGCGGGAGGGCAAGAGACCCAGTACTTC
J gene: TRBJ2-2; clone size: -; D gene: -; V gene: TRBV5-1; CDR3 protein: CASSLFAGASTGELFF; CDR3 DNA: TGCGCCAGCAGCTTGTTCGCGGGGGCGAGCACCGGGGAGCTGTTTTTT
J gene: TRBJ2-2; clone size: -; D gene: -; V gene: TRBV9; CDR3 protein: CASSVLLTGELFF; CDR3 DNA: TGTGCCAGCAGCGTCTTACTCACCGGGGAGCTGTTTTTT
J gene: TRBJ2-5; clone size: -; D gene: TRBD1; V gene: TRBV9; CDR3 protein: CASSVEGGQGQTQYF; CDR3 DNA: TGTGCCAGCAGCGTAGAGGGGGGACAGGGGCAGACCCAGTACTTC
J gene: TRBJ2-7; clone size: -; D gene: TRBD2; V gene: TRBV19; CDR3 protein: CASSAGTSGEQYF; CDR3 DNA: TGTGCCAGTAGTGCCGGGACTAGCGGCGAGCAGTACTTC
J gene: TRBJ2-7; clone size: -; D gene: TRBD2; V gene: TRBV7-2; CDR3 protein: CASSLYPTSGESSYEQYF; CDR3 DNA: TGTGCCAGCAGCTTATATCCAACTAGCGGGGAGAGCTCCTACGAGCAGTACTTC
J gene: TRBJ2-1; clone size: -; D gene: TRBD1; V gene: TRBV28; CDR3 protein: CASSPLTGVSYNEQFF; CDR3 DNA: TGTGCCAGCAGTCCCCTGACAGGGGTCTCCTACAATGAGCAGTTCTTC
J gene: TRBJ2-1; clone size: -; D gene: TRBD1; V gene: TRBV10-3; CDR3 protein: CATGTVNEQFF; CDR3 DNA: TGTGCCACCGGGACAGTCAATGAGCAGTTCTTC
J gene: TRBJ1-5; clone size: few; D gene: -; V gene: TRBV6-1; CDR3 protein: CASSRRGWGQPQHF; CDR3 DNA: TGTGCCAGCAGCAGGAGAGGGTGGGGTCAGCCCCAGCATTTT
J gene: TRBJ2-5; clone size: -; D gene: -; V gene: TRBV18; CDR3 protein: CASSRESGETQYF; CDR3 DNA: TGTGCCAGCTCAAGGGAGTCCGGGGAGACCCAGTACTTC
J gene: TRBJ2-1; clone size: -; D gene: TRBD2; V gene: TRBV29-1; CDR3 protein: CSVTGLDNVNEQFF; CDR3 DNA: TGCAGCGTCACGGGACTAGATAACGTCAATGAGCAGTTCTTC
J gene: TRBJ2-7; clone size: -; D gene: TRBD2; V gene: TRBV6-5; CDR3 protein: CASSFYSGSYEQYF; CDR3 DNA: TGTGCCAGCAGTTTCTATAGCGGGTCCTACGAGCAGTACTTC
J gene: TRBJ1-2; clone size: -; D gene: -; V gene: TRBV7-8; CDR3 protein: CASSVDTSVGYGYTF; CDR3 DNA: TGTGCCAGCAGCGTCGACACCTCCGTCGGCTATGGCTACACCTTC
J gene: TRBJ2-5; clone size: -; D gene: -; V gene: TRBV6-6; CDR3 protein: CASSYSVLNQETQYF; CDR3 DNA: TGTGCCAGCAGTTACTCGGTCCTAAACCAAGAGACCCAGTACTTC
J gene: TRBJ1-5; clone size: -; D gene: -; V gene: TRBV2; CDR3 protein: CASSAGSNQPQHF; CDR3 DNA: TGTGCCAGCAGTGCAGGGAGCAATCAGCCCCAGCATTTT
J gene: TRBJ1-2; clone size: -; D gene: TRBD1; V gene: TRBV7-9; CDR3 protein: CSSSGDRGGGYTF; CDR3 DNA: TGTTCCAGCAGCGGGGACAGGGGGGGCGGCTACACCTTC
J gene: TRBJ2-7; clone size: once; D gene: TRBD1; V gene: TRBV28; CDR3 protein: CASWPLNSPGQGYEQYF; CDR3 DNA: TGTGCCAGCTGGCCCCTAAATTCCCCCGGACAGGGCTACGAGCAGTACTTC
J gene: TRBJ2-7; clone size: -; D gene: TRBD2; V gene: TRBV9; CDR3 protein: CASSVSSGPYEQYF; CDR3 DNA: TGTGCCAGCAGTGTTTCTAGCGGACCTTACGAGCAGTACTTC
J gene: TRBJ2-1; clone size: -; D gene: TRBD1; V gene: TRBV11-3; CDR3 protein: CASSPGAGTGNYNEQFF; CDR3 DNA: TGTGCCAGCAGCCCAGGGGCCGGGACAGGGAACTACAATGAGCAGTTCTTC
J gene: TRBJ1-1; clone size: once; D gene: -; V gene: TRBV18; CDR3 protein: CASSPRGHDRITEAFF; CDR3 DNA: TGTGCCAGCTCACCAAGGGGACACGACCGGATTACTGAAGCTTTCTTT
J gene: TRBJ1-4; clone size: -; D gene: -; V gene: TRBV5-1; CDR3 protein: CASSLVSGLSYEKLFF; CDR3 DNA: TGCGCCAGCAGCTTGGTTAGTGGGCTTTCTTATGAAAAACTGTTTTTT
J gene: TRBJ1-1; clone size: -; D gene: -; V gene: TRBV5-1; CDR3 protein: CASSPLLDSLFTDTEAFF; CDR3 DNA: TGCGCCAGCAGCCCGTTATTAGACTCTCTATTTACCGACACTGAAGCTTTCTTT
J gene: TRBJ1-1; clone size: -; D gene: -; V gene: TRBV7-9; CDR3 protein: CASSLSLEDEAFF; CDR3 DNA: TGTGCCAGCAGCTTAAGTCTGGAGGATGAAGCTTTCTTT
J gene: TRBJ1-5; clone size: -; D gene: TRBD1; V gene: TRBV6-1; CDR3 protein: CASSDLITTGIRHF; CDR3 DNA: TGTGCCAGCAGTGATCTGATAACGACAGGGATCCGGCATTTT
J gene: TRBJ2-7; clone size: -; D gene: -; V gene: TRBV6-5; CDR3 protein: CACKQGTYEQYF; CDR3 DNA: TGTGCCTGCAAACAGGGTACCTACGAGCAGTACTTC
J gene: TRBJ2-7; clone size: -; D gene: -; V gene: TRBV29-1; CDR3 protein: CSVDLGGGPSYEQYF; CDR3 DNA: TGCAGCGTTGACCTGGGAGGGGGGCCCTCCTACGAGCAGTACTTC
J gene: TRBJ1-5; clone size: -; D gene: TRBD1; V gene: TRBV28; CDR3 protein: CASRWDRGDQPQHF; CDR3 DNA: TGTGCCAGCAGATGGGACAGGGGGGATCAGCCCCAGCATTTT
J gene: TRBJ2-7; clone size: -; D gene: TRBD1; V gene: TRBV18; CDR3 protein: CASSQGQTSEQYF; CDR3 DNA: TGTGCCAGCTCCCAGGGACAGACTTCCGAGCAGTACTTC
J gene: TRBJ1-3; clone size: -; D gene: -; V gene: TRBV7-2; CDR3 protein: CASSLVAVGNTIYF; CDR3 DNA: TGTGCCAGCAGCTTAGTGGCAGTAGGAAACACCATATATTTT
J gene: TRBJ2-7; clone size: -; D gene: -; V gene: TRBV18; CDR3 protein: CASSASESYEQYF; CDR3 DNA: TGTGCCAGCTCGGCTAGCGAGTCCTACGAGCAGTACTTC
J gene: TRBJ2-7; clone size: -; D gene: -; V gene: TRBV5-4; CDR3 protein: CASSLSTGPYEQYF; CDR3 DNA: TGTGCCAGCAGCTTGTCTACAGGGCCCTACGAGCAGTACTTC
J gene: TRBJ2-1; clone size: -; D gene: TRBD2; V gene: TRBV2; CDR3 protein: CASSLRTSRVWQFF; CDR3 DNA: TGTGCCAGCAGTTTAAGGACTAGTAGGGTATGGCAGTTCTTC
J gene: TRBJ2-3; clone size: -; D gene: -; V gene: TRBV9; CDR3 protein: CASSVAGLEADTQYF; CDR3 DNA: TGTGCCAGCAGCGTAGCGGGACTGGAGGCAGATACGCAGTATTTT
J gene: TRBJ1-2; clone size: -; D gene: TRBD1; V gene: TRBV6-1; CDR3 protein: CASSLGQAGGYTF; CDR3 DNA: TGTGCCAGCAGTCTGGGACAGGCGGGTGGCTACACCTTC
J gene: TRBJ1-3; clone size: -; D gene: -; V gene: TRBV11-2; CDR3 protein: CASSLAGLGLGNTIYF; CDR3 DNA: TGTGCCAGCAGCCTCGCGGGGTTGGGGCTCGGAAACACCATATATTTT